The clone carrying this TCR beta chain came up many times. CDR1 MNHEY and CDR2 SMNVEV come from the germline V gene (reference sequence). Trimming cost V 9 bases and J 0 bases, with 10 bases left between them. This CDR3 is built from 13 residues. Isolation of PBMCs gave at least 6 million cells per sample. Through a sample-barcoded 5' primer and a J-beta primer mix, a second PCR was run for 7 to 11 cycles. TCRdb re-derived calls from the 5' RACE reads in MiXCR, one entry per CDR3 protein. The sample consists of approximately 700,000 distinct CDR3 sequences, approximately 30% of them appearing once. This sample stems from a study of blood T cells in healthy people across ages.

The sample consisted of blood. This chain joins TRBV27 and TRBJ2-3; a weak D match, TRBD2 (6 bases). The sequence derives from an elderly woman in good health. The CDR3 protein is CASRGYSTDTQYF. The CDR3 nucleotides are TGTGCCAGTCGGGGGTATAGCACAGATACGCAGTATTTT.